Sequencing of this T cell receptor beta chain was carried out in a study of blood T cell repertoires in COVID-19. CDR1 and CDR2 from the germline V gene are SGHVS and FQNEAQ. The CDR3 runs 15 residues. V lost 5 bases to trimming and J lost 5 bases; unmatched junction nucleotides: 3. Data came from immunoSEQ multiplex PCR; TCRdb stores just in-frame clones and leaves some out. Here the sample spans 430,000 or so clones, about 90% being singletons. Patients at the Seattle site were enrolled during active infection and followed longitudinally. The chain carries TRBV7-8 and TRBJ2-5; 15 bases are shared with TRBD2. The clonotype originates from a man aged 18 to 30 with COVID-19, enrolled during active disease. Sequenced input: peripheral blood. This CDR3 reads CASSRGLAGGETQYF. In DNA form, the CDR3 reads TGTGCCAGCAGCCGCGGACTAGCGGGAGGGGAGACCCAGTACTTC. Using reference TRBV7-8 and TRBJ2-5 for the parts outside the CDR3, the full variable domain is GAGVSQSPRYKVAKRGQDVALRCDPISGHVSLFWYQQALGQGPEFLTYFQNEAQLDKSGLPSDRFFAERPEGSVSTLKIQRTQQEDSAVYLCASSRGLAGGETQYFGPGTRLLVL.